What follows are 30 T cell receptor beta chains derived from one specimen sequenced in a study of Ad26.COV2.S vaccination and SARS-CoV-2 variants. Data came from immunoSEQ multiplex PCR; TCRdb stores just in-frame clones and leaves some out. The table shows around 300,000 clones, with 90% occurring only once. Treatment given: 19 received Ad26.COV2.S at low or high dose, single or two shots; several received placebo; per-sample allocation not given. Sampling happened 63 days after the first vaccine or placebo injection. The specimen was peripheral blood, collected in a trial of Ad26.COV2.S vaccine versus placebo. These receptor sequences come from a person between 18 and 65 years old who received the Ad26.COV2.S COVID-19 vaccine or a placebo.

V usage is TRBV6-5 and J usage is TRBJ1-2; D perhaps matches TRBD1 (5 bases). This CDR3 contains 12 residues. The germline gives CDR1 MNHEY, CDR2 SVGAGI. The V and J ends lost 8 bases and 7 bases respectively, with 14 bases between them. The CDR3 nucleotides read TGTGCCAGCCGGATGGGGGGTAGTGGCTACACCTTC. Protein: CASRMGGSGYTF.

This sequence joins TRBV19 and TRBJ1-5, with 7 bases matching TRBD1. The CDR3 has 16 amino acids. The junction had 9 bases not matched to a gene; V was cut back by 4 bases and J by 3 bases. CDR1 is LNHDA and CDR2 is SQIVND in the germline V gene (reference sequence). CDR3 DNA sequence: TGTGCCAGTAGTACTCTCAGGGGGGGCACCAATCAGCCCCAGCATTTT. Translating gives CASSTLRGGTNQPQHF. Based on the CDR3 plus reference TRBV19 and TRBJ1-5, the full variable domain is DGGITQSPKYLFRKEGQNVTLSCEQNLNHDAMYWYRQDPGQGLRLIYYSQIVNDFQKGDIAEGYSVSREKKESFPLTVTSAQKNPTAFYLCASSTLRGGTNQPQHFGDGTRLSIL.

The J gene is TRBJ1-2, the V gene TRBV27; D remains ambiguous. With 0 bases removed from V and 4 bases from J, the gap between germline ends came to 12 bases. The CDR3 runs to 15 residues. The germline V gene encodes CDR1 MNHEY and CDR2 SMNVEV (reference sequence). CDR3 in amino acids: CASSLSDGAFYGYTF. As DNA, the CDR3 is TGTGCCAGCAGTTTATCGGACGGTGCATTCTATGGCTACACCTTC.

The chain links TRBV6-2 or TRBV6-3 to TRBJ2-2, with D possibly being TRBD2 (5 bases). The germline V and J ends were trimmed by 6 bases and 6 bases, with 23 bases remaining between them. The CDR3 is 17 residues long. Germline V gene data show CDR1 as MNHEY and CDR2 as SVGEGT. The CDR3 DNA reads TGTGCCAGCAGCTTAAAACCGGGATCTATTGTCGCCGGGGAGCTGTTTTTT. Amino acids: CASSLKPGSIVAGELFF.

The chain employs TRBV6-5 and TRBJ1-2; 9 nucleotides align to TRBD1. Trimming removed 0 bases from V and 5 bases from J; junction bases left unmatched: 4. This CDR3 spans 15 amino acids. Germline CDR1 reads MNHEY; CDR2 reads SVGAGI. The chain's CDR3 is CASSYSHRGLYGYTF. In DNA, the CDR3 is TGTGCCAGCAGTTACTCTCACAGGGGGCTTTATGGCTACACCTTC.

This clone was seen only a few times. The V and J genes are TRBV12-3 or TRBV12-4 and TRBJ1-5; D not resolved. V lost 5 bases, J lost 4 bases, and 6 bases lay in between. The CDR3 runs 12 residues. The CDR3 is CASSPANQPQHF. CDR3 bases: TGTGCCAGCAGTCCTGCTAATCAGCCCCAGCATTTT.

This rearrangement joins TRBV7-9 to TRBJ1-1, with TRBD1 identical over 7 bases. The CDR3 consists of 13 residues. Germline lookup yields CDR1 SEHNR and CDR2 FQNEAQ (reference sequence). The V and J ends lost 5 bases and 6 bases, in that order; junction bases with no gene match: 6. The CDR3 here is CASSLGTASEAFF. As DNA, the CDR3 is TGTGCCAGCAGCCTAGGGACAGCCTCTGAAGCTTTCTTT. The entire variable domain, with the rest obtained from reference TRBV7-9 and TRBJ1-1, is as follows: DTGVSQNPRHKITKRGQNVTFRCDPISEHNRLYWYRQTLGQGPEFLTYFQNEAQLEKSRLLSDRFSAERPKGSFSTLEIQRTEQGDSAMYLCASSLGTASEAFFGQGTRLTVV.

Remarks on this clone: This sample includes further DNA sequences coding for the same CDR3. The chain carries TRBV7-3 and TRBJ2-1; D perhaps matches TRBD2 (6 bases). The ends were cut back, 5 bases at V and 0 bases at J, with 11 bases in the middle. This CDR3 is 15 amino acids long. Per the germline V gene, CDR1 is SGHTA and CDR2 is FQGTGA. CDR3 protein: CASSPGTLSYNEQFF. The CDR3 region has the DNA TGTGCCAGCAGCCCCGGGACTCTCTCCTACAATGAGCAGTTCTTC.

The chain's CDR3 is CASSYSIARQGSETQYF. Written as DNA, the CDR3 is TGTGCCAGCAGTTACTCGATAGCAAGACAGGGTTCAGAGACCCAGTACTTC. This chain connects TRBV6-2 or TRBV6-3 to TRBJ2-5; 7 nucleotides line up with TRBD1. There are 17 residues in the CDR3. The trim removed 0 bases at V and 4 bases at J, leaving 11 bases unmatched. CDR1 and CDR2 (germline): MNHEY, SVGEGT.

This clone has a single count. The chain employs TRBV7-3 and TRBJ2-5, with D unclear. Between the trimmed V and J ends, which lost 1 base and 5 bases, there was a span of 11 bases. Germline CDR1 SGHTA, CDR2 FQGTGA. This CDR3 contains 14 residues. The CDR3 DNA follows: TGTGCCAGCAGCTTAAGCTTAGACGGGGAGACCCAGTACTTC. Amino acid sequence: CASSLSLDGETQYF.

The chain employs TRBV28 and TRBJ1-4; 8 bases match TRBD1. The V gene's germline CDR1 is MDHEN and CDR2 SYDVKM. Losses at the gene ends were 6 bases for V and 5 bases for J; bases not matched to a gene: 8. The CDR3 has 15 amino acids. The CDR3 sequence is CASRGIRQGNEKLFF. As DNA, the CDR3 is TGTGCCAGCAGGGGGATCCGACAGGGGAATGAAAAACTGTTTTTT.

V and J are TRBV19 and TRBJ2-7; tentatively, D is TRBD2 (6 bases). V was trimmed by 4 bases and J by 3 bases, leaving 13 bases between them. There are 14 residues in the CDR3. Germline lookup yields CDR1 LNHDA and CDR2 SQIVND (reference sequence). The CDR3 DNA reads as TGTGCCAGTAGTACTCTCATGGGAGGCTACGAGCAGTACTTC. Translating it yields CASSTLMGGYEQYF.

The rearrangement links TRBV28 to TRBJ2-5; D remains ambiguous. This CDR3 spans 14 amino acids. CDR1 is MDHEN and CDR2 is SYDVKM in the germline V gene. V was pared by 6 bases and J by 5 bases, with 16 bases between. This CDR3 is CASSRDPVRETQYF. CDR3 DNA: TGTGCCAGCAGCCGAGATCCCGTCCGGGAGACCCAGTACTTC.

This clone was seen just once. The rearrangement links TRBV7-9 to TRBJ2-1; 7 bases map to TRBD2. J gave up 6 bases and V 2 bases, and 7 bases lay outside the gene matches. The CDR3 spans 15 residues. Germline V gene sequence: CDR1 SEHNR, CDR2 FQNEAQ (reference sequence). CDR3 loop: CASSLILAASNEQFF. The DNA for the CDR3 is TGTGCCAGCAGCTTAATCCTAGCGGCCAGCAATGAGCAGTTCTTC.

In regard to this clone: The junction does not match germline at one end; this may be a read error. CDR3: CASSLALQGEQNIQYF. The CDR3 coding sequence is TGTGCCAGCAGCCTAGCCTTACAGGGGGAGCAAAACATTCAGTACTTC. The chain recombines TRBV7-8 with TRBJ2-4, with 8 bases identical to TRBD1. The CDR3 length is 16 residues. Looked up from germline, CDR1 is SGHVS and CDR2 is FQNEAQ. Full variable domain (missing parts from reference TRBV7-8 and TRBJ2-4): GAGVSQSPRYKVAKRGQDVALRCDPISGHVSLFWYQQALGQGPEFLTYFQNEAQLDKSGLPSDRFFAERPEGSVSTLKIQRTQQEDSAVYLCASSLALQGEQNIQYFGAGTRLSVL.

CDR3 nucleotide sequence: TGCGCCAGCAGCCGCGGGGGGGCGAGCTATGAGCAGTTCTTC. Translating gives CASSRGGASYEQFF. The chain combines TRBV4-1 with TRBJ2-1; 9 nucleotides agree with TRBD2. Germline V gene sequence: CDR1 MGHRA, CDR2 YSYEKL. The CDR3 has 14 amino acids. The V gene end was trimmed by 4 bases and the J gene end by 8 bases; junction bases not matched to a gene: 6.

This chain connects TRBV5-1 to TRBJ1-4, with a tentative D call TRBD1 (6 bases). Germline CDR1 reads SGHRS; CDR2 reads YFSETQ. The V and J ends lost 4 bases and 8 bases respectively, with 15 bases between them. This CDR3 is 14 amino acids long. This CDR3 reads CASSRGAIPEKLFF. In nucleotides, the CDR3 is TGCGCCAGCAGCCGGGGGGCAATCCCGGAAAAACTGTTTTTT.

The CDR3 protein is CASSPTDFRGPQHF. DNA of the CDR3: TGTGCCAGCAGTCCGACAGATTTTCGCGGCCCCCAGCATTTT. The gene calls are TRBV6-5 and TRBJ1-5; weak D call: TRBD1 (5 bases). This CDR3 spans 14 amino acids. Germline V gene data show CDR1 as MNHEY and CDR2 as SVGAGI. V gave up 5 bases and J gave up 10 bases, with 18 bases separating them.

This rearrangement joins TRBV4-1 to TRBJ1-2; TRBD1 agrees at 9 bases. Germline-derived CDR1 and CDR2 are MGHRA and YSYEKL. This CDR3 is built from 17 residues. V shed 4 bases and J 4 bases; nucleotides not matched to a gene: 13. In DNA, the CDR3 is TGCGCCAGCAGCCCTGTCCCGGGACAGGGCAGGGGCTATGGCTACACCTTC. This codes for CASSPVPGQGRGYGYTF.

This rearrangement joins TRBV11-2 to TRBJ1-1, with D hard to call. Germline CDR1 SGHAT, CDR2 FQNNGV. V lost 3 bases and J 1 base, leaving 6 bases between the germline ends. The CDR3 is made up of 13 amino acids. CDR3 sequence (DNA): TGTGCCAGCAGCTTGGATACGAACACTGAAGCTTTCTTT. Its translation: CASSLDTNTEAFF.

The chain uses TRBV6-5 and TRBJ2-7; 7 bases are shared with TRBD2. V gave up 6 bases and J gave up 4 bases; unmatched junction bases: 6. This CDR3 region has 13 residues. The germline V gene encodes CDR1 MNHEY and CDR2 SVGAGI. The CDR3 is CASRRAGPYEQYF. In DNA form, the CDR3 reads TGTGCCAGCAGGAGAGCGGGACCTTACGAGCAGTACTTC.

The rearrangement links TRBV7-3 to TRBJ2-1; a weak D match, TRBD2 (6 bases). Trimming pared 0 bases from V and 2 bases from J, leaving 11 bases between. Germline V gives CDR1 SGHTA, CDR2 FQGTGA. The CDR3 spans 16 residues. The CDR3 protein is CASSLTAGLAYNEQFF. The CDR3 nucleotides read TGTGCCAGCAGCTTAACGGCGGGACTGGCCTACAATGAGCAGTTCTTC.

The chain carries TRBV28 and TRBJ1-2; weak D call: TRBD1 (6 bases). Trimming cost V 4 bases and J 7 bases, with 22 bases left between them. Germline V CDR1 and CDR2: MDHEN, SYDVKM. This CDR3 region has 16 residues. CDR3 residues: CASSYGTMTGGPGYTF. CDR3 DNA sequence: TGTGCCAGCAGTTACGGGACTATGACAGGCGGGCCTGGCTACACCTTC.

The rearrangement links TRBV5-5 to TRBJ2-5; tentative D call: TRBD1 (6 bases). From germline, CDR1 is SGHKS and CDR2 YYEKEE (reference sequence). The germline V and J ends were trimmed by 5 bases and 2 bases, with 10 bases remaining between them. This CDR3 comprises 13 residues. The CDR3 spells CASSRQVQETQYF. CDR3 sequence (DNA): TGTGCCAGCAGTAGACAGGTTCAAGAGACCCAGTACTTC.

The chain combines TRBV29-1 with TRBJ2-1; D may be TRBD1 (5 bases). V was trimmed by 3 bases and J by 0 bases, leaving 9 bases between them. This CDR3 has 14 amino acids. Germline CDR1 is SQVTM and CDR2 is ANQGSEA. CDR3 in DNA: TGCAGCGTTGAGGGGCCAAGCTCCTACAATGAGCAGTTCTTC. Translated, it gives CSVEGPSSYNEQFF.

The chain is built from TRBV4-1 and TRBJ1-1; weak D call: TRBD1 (5 bases). Germline V CDR1 and CDR2: MGHRA, YSYEKL. V was clipped by 8 bases and J by 4 bases, with 14 bases between them. The length of the CDR3 is 13 residues. This CDR3 is CASSRRGVTEAFF. In DNA form, the CDR3 reads TGCGCCAGCTCGAGGCGGGGGGTCACTGAAGCTTTCTTT.

This clone was detected only a few times. The chain carries TRBV28 and TRBJ2-1; maybe TRBD2 (5 bases). The germline V gene has CDR1 MDHEN and CDR2 SYDVKM. The ends were cut back, 6 bases at V and 6 bases at J, with 15 bases in the middle. The CDR3 extends over 14 amino acids. The CDR3 protein is CASSPWRWGNEQFF. The CDR3 bases are TGTGCCAGCAGCCCCTGGAGGTGGGGCAATGAGCAGTTCTTC.

The chain has TRBV5-5 and TRBJ1-4; D unresolved. Germline CDR1 SGHKS, CDR2 YYEKEE (reference sequence). V was clipped by 3 bases and J by 8 bases, with 8 bases between them. The CDR3 has 12 residues. The CDR3 DNA reads TGTGCCAGCAGCTACACCGGGGAAAAACTGTTTTTT. Translating it yields CASSYTGEKLFF.

The chain has TRBV7-2 and TRBJ2-6; D is unresolved. CDR3 size: 14 residues. V lost 2 bases and J lost 3, with 5 bases in between. Germline V gene sequence: CDR1 SGHTA, CDR2 FQGNSA. Written as DNA, the CDR3 is TGTGCCAGCAGCTTAAGTATTGGGGCCAACGTCCTGACTTTC. Translating gives CASSLSIGANVLTF.

This sequence joins TRBV6-6 and TRBJ1-1, with D possibly TRBD1 on 5 matching bases. The CDR3 is 13 amino acids. In germline, CDR1 is MNHNY, CDR2 SVGAGI (reference sequence). V lost 5 bases, J lost 4 bases, and 11 bases lay in between. The CDR3 region is CASSTGGTTEAFF. CDR3 nucleotides: TGTGCCAGCAGTACAGGAGGGACCACTGAAGCTTTCTTT.